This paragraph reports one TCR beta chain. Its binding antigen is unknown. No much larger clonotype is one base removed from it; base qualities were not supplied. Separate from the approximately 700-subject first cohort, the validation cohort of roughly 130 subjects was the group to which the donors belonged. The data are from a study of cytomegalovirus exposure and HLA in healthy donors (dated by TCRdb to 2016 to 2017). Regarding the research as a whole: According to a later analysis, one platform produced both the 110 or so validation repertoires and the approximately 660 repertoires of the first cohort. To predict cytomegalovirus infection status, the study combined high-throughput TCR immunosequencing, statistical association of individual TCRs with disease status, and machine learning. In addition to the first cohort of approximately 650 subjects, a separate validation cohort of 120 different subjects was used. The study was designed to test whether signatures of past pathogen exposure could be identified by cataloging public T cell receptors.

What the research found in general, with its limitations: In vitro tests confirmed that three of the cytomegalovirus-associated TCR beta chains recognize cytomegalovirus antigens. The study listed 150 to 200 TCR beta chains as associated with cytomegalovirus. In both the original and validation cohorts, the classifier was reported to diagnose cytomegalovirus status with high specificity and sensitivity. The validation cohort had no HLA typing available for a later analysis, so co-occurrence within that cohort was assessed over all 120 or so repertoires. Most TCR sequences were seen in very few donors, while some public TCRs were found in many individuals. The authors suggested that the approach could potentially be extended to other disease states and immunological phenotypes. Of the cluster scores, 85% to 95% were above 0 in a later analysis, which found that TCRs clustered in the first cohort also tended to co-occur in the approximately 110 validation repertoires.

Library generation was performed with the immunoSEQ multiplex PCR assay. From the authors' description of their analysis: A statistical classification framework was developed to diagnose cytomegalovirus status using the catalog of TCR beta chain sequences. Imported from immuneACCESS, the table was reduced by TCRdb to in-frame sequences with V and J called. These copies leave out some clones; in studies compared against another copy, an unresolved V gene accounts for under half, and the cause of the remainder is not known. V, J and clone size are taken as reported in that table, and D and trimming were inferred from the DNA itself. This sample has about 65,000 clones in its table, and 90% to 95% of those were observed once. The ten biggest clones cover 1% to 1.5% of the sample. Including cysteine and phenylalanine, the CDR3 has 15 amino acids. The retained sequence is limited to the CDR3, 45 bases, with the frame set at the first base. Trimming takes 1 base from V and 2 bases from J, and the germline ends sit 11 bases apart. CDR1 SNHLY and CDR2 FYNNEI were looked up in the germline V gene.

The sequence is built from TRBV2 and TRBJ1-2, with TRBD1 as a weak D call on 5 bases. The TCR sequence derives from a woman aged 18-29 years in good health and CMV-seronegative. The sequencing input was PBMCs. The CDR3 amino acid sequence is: CASSEEPGGNYGYTF. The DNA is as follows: TGTGCCAGCAGTGAAGAGCCGGGGGGGAACTATGGCTACACCTTC.